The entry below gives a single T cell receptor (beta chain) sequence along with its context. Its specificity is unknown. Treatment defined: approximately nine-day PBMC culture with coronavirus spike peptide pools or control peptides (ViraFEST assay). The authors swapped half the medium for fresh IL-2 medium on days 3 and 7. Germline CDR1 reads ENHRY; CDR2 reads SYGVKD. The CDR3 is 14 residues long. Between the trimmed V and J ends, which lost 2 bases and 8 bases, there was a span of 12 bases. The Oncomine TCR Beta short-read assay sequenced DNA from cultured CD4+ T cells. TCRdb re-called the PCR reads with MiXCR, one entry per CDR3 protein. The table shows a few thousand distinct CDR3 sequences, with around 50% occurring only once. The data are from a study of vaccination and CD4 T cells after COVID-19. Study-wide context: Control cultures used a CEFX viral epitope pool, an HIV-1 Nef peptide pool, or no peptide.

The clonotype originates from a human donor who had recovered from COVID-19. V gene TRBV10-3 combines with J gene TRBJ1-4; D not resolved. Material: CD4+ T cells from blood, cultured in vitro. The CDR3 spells CAISEVRLEEKLFF. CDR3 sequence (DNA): TGTGCCATCAGTGAGGTTCGACTGGAGGAAAAACTGTTTTTT.